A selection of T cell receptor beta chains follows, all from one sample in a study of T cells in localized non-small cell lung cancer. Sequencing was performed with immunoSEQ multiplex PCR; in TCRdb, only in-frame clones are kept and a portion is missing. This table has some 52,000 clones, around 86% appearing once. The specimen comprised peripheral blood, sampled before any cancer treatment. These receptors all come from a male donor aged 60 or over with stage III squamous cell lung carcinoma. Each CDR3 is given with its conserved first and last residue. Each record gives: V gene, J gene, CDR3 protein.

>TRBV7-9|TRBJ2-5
CASSSGGKETQYF
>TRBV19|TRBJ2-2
CASSSQKRVGTGELFF
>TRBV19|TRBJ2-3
CASLGGTAYTQYF
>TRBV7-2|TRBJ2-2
CASSPTGTGELFF
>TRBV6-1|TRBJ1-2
CASSEEVAGGYTF
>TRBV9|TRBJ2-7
CASSVGVSLEIYEQYF
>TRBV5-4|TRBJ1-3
CASSPDTGSGNTIYF
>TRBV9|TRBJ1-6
CASSVEYNSPLHF
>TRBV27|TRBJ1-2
CASSFGGLGIDGYTF
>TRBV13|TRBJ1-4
CASSFALFNEKLFF
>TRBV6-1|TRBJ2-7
CATQNTGGDEQYF
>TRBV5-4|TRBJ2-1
CASSSKSGTSSYNEQFF
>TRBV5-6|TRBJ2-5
CASSLTAETQYF
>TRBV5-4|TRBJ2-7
CASSPVSAGGNYEQYF
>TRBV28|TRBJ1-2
CASSLPRVGYTF
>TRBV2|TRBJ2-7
CASSAQGYEQYF
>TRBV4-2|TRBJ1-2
CASSQTQGDYGYTF
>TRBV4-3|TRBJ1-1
CASSQGRYFTEAFF
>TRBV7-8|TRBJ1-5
CASSLVPTGRQPQHF
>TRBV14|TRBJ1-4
CASSLNVQTEKLFF
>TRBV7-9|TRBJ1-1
CASSQDSRGTEAFF
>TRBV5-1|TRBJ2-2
CASSLAERNTGELFF
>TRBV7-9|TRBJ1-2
CASSPPGQSSYGYTF
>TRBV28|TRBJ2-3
CASSLPQAARSTDTQYF
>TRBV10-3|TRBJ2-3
CAICPSRNTDTQYF
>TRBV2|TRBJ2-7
CASSRTQGNEQYF
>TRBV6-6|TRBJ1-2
CASSPSADRVYGYTF
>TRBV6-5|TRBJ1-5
CASSRVYSNQPQHF
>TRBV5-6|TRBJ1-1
CASSRDRGTFF
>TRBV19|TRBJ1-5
CASTEIGQGSSNQPQHF
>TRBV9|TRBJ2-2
CASSVTGNTGELFF
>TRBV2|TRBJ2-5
CASSGTGQSQETQYF
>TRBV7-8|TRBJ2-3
CASSTRATSGDDTDTQYF
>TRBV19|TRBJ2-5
CATSGVAETQYF
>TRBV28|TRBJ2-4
CASSQGQGRKNIQYF
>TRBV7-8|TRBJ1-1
CASTRPGGLSEAFF
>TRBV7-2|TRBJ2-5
CASSFDRGRETQYF
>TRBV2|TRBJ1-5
CASTLRDTLSNQPQHF
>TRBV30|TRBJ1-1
CAWSVGSGTEAFF
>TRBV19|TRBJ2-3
CASSIEVAGDTQYF
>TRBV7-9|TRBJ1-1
CASSHRGPTEAFF
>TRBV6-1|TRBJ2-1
CASRNSGGSYNEQFF
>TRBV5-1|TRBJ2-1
CASSTSGQYNEQFF
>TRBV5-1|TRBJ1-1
CASSFSGASTEAFF
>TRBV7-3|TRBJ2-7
CASSLTGGYEQYF
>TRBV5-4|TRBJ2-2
CASSLGGSNTGELFF
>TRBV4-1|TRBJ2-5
CASSQAGVETQYF
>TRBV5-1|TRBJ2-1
CASSFQGNEQFF
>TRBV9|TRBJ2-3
CASSVSPAGGPDTQYF
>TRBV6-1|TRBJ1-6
CASTGDSSYNSPLHF
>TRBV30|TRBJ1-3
CAWFLNGNTIYF
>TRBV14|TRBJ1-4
CASSQDLRDGHEKLFF
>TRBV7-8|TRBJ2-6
CASSLGASGANVLTF
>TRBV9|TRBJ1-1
CASSPGGGPYGGTEAFF
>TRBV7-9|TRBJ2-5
CASSFAEGGGSQYF
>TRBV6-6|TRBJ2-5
CASRGQGETQYF
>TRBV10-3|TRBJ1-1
CAISPQGPNTEAFF
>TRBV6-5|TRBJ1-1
CASSKLTRDSEAFF